This T cell receptor beta chain was retrieved from a study of tumor T cells in aggressive B-cell lymphoma. Germline V gene lookup returns CDR1 MNHEY and CDR2 SVGAGI. The CDR3 sequence is 15 residues long. Method: immunoSEQ multiplex PCR; TCRdb's copy keeps in-frame clones and lacks some. The sample lists some 7,000 clones; 88% were seen once. Worth noting for this clone: An end of the junction differs from the germline gene, which may be a read error.

What was sequenced was tumor tissue. The V gene is TRBV6-5, the J gene TRBJ1-4; 7 bases fit TRBD1. This clonotype was sampled from an adult with diffuse large B cell lymphoma. Some clones in this sample may be carry-over from other donors' samples. The CDR3 sequence is CASSLQGTTNKKLFF. In DNA form, the CDR3 reads TGTGCCAGCAGTCTACAGGGGACAACTAATAAAAAACTGTTTTTT.